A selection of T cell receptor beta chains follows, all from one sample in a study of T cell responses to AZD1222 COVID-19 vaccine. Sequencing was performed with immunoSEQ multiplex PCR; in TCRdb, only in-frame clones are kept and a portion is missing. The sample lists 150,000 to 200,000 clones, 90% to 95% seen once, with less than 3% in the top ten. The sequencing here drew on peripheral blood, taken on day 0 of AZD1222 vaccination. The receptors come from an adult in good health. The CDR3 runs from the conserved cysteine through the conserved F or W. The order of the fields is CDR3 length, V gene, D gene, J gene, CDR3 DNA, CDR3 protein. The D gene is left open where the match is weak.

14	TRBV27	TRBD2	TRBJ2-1	TGTGCCAGCAGATCTAGCGGGACTAAAATTGAGCAGTTCTTC	CASRSSGTKIEQFF
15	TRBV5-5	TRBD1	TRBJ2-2	TGTGCCAGCAGCTTTGGACAGGGGAGCACCGGGGAGCTGTTTTTT	CASSFGQGSTGELFF
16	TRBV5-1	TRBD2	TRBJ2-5	TGCGCCAGCAGCTTTCGGGGACTAGCGGTTCAAGAGACCCAGTACTTC	CASSFRGLAVQETQYF
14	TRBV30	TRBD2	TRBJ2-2	TGTGCCTGGAGTCCGACGGGGGGTACCGGGGAGCTGTTTTTT	CAWSPTGGTGELFF
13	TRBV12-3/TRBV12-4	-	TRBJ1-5	TGTGCCAGCAGAGGGGTCGTCAATCAGCCCCAGCATTTT	CASRGVVNQPQHF
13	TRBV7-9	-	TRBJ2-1	TGTGCCAGCAGCTATACCACTTACAATGAGCAGTTCTTC	CASSYTTYNEQFF
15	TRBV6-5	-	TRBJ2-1	TGTGCCAGCGCGGGGCAACGCTACGGAGAAGATGAGCAGTTCTTC	CASAGQRYGEDEQFF
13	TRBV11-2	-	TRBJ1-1	TGTGCCAGCAGCTGGGGAAGGAACACTGAAGCTTTCTTT	CASSWGRNTEAFF
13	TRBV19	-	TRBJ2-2	TGTGCCAGCTCGGACTCGAACACCGGGGAGCTGTTTTTT	CASSDSNTGELFF
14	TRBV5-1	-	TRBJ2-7	TGCGCCAGCAGCAAGGACAGCTCTACTGGCGAGCAGTACTTC	CASSKDSSTGEQYF
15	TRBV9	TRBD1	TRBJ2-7	TGTGCCAGCAGCGCTGGGACAGCACCTAACTACGAGCAGTACTTC	CASSAGTAPNYEQYF
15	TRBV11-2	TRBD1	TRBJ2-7	TGTGCCAGCAGCTTAGTCCGGGACAGTGCCTACGAGCAGTACTTC	CASSLVRDSAYEQYF
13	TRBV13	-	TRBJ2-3	TGTGCCAGCAGCTACCGGACCACAGATACGCAGTATTTT	CASSYRTTDTQYF
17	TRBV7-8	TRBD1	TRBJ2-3	TGTGCCAGCAGCTTAGTCGCAGGGACAGGGAGCCCAGATACGCAGTATTTT	CASSLVAGTGSPDTQYF